The 8 T cell receptor beta chains below all came from one sample that was sequenced in a study of OX40 agonist ivuxolimab in advanced cancers. Clones were read by immunoSEQ multiplex PCR, and TCRdb kept only the in-frame ones, dropping some. Among about 78,000 clones listed, roughly nine tenths were seen once. The sample in question was CD4+ or CD8+ T cells sorted from blood, obtained in a trial of the OX40 agonist ivuxolimab. Receptor source: an adult with an advanced solid tumor such as melanoma, head and neck, liver or kidney cancer.

The chain is built from TRBV18 and TRBJ1-4, with TRBD1 as a possible D gene (6 bases). The germline CDR1 and CDR2 sequences are KGHSH and LQKENI. The CDR3 spans 14 residues. Deletions cut 3 bases from V and 2 bases from J, with 7 bases between. The CDR3 protein is CASSPGGTNEKLFF. The CDR3 nucleotides read TGTGCCAGCTCACCGGGGGGCACTAATGAAAAACTGTTTTTT.

Here the CDR3 reads CSVEGLASPGSYNEQFF. Here the CDR3 DNA reads TGCAGCGTTGAAGGACTAGCGTCGCCTGGCTCCTACAATGAGCAGTTCTTC. The J gene is TRBJ2-1, the V gene TRBV29-1, with 8 bases matching TRBD2. CDR1 SQVTM and CDR2 ANQGSEA come from the germline V gene. The CDR3 has 17 amino acids. V dropped 1 base and J dropped 0; count of bases not matched to a gene: 8.

The gene calls are TRBV2 and TRBJ2-2, with D possibly TRBD2 on 6 matching bases. V lost 6 bases and J lost 5, with 19 bases in between. Germline-derived CDR1 and CDR2 are SNHLY and FYNNEI. This CDR3 is built from 16 residues. Here the CDR3 reads CASRALWGLATGELFF. As DNA, the CDR3 is TGTGCCAGCAGGGCCCTGTGGGGTCTAGCGACCGGGGAGCTGTTTTTT.

This chain links TRBV10-3 with TRBJ2-1, with a possible D match to TRBD1 (5 bases). Germline V lookup: CDR1 ENHRY, CDR2 SYGVKD. The CDR3 is made up of 14 amino acids. V was pared by 6 bases and J by 1 base, with 10 bases between. CDR3 sequence reads: CAIRAQGSYNEQFF. The CDR3 DNA reads as TGTGCCATCAGGGCGCAGGGTTCCTACAATGAGCAGTTCTTC.

The rearrangement uses TRBV5-1 and TRBJ1-1; D not resolved. The CDR3 spans 13 residues. CDR1 is SGHRS and CDR2 is YFSETQ in the germline V gene. The V and J ends lost 3 bases and 1 base respectively, with 7 bases between them. The CDR3 reads CASSSPGNTEAFF. The CDR3 coding sequence is TGCGCCAGCAGCTCTCCGGGGAACACTGAAGCTTTCTTT.

V usage is TRBV9 and J usage is TRBJ1-2; 8 bases are shared with TRBD1. Trimming at V came to 0 bases and at J to 4 bases, leaving 11 bases not matched to a gene. Germline-derived CDR1 and CDR2 are SGDLS and YYNGEE. The CDR3 covers 17 residues. In DNA, the CDR3 is TGTGCCAGCAGCGTAGCGACAGGGGCCGCGATGGTCTATGGCTACACCTTC. This translates into CASSVATGAAMVYGYTF.

The J gene is TRBJ1-2, the V gene TRBV19, with 8 positions matching TRBD1. Per the germline V gene, CDR1 is LNHDA and CDR2 is SQIVND (reference sequence). Trimming cost V 9 bases and J 5 bases; bases outside gene matches: 8. This CDR3 has 13 amino acids. The CDR3 sequence is CASSGGPLYGYTF. In nucleotides, the CDR3 is TGTGCCAGCTCAGGGGGCCCGCTGTATGGCTACACCTTC.

The chain couples TRBV30 to TRBJ1-3; D possibly corresponds to TRBD1 (5 bases). The CDR3 totals 14 residues. Germline CDR1 and CDR2: GTSNPN and SVGIG (reference sequence). The V end lost 4 bases, the J end lost 2 bases, and 12 bases lay between the germline ends. This chain's CDR3 is CAWTKGTAGNTIYF. As DNA, the CDR3 is TGTGCCTGGACCAAGGGGACCGCTGGAAACACCATATATTTT. Combining the CDR3 with reference TRBV30 and TRBJ1-3 gives the whole variable domain SQTIHQWPATLVQPVGSPLSLECTVEGTSNPNLYWYRQAAGRGLQLLFYSVGIGQISSEVPQNLSASRPQDRQFILSSKKLLLSDSGFYLCAWTKGTAGNTIYFGEGSWLTVV.